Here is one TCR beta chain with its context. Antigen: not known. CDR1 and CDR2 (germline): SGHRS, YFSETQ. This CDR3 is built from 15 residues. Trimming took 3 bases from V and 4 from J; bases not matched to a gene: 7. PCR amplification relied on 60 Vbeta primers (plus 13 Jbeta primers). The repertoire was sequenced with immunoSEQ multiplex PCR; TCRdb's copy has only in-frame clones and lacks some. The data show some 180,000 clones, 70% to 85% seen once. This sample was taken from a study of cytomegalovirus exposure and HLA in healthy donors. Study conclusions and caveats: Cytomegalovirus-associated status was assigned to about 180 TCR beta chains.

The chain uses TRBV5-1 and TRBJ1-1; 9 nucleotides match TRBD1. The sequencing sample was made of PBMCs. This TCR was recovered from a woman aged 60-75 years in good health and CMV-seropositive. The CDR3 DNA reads TGCGCCAGCAGCTCGGTTAGGACAGGGGCCACTGAAGCTTTCTTT. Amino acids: CASSSVRTGATEAFF.